The rows below give T cell receptor beta chains drawn from one sample of a study of cytotoxic CD8 clonotypes in ibrutinib-treated CLL. Assay: immunoSEQ multiplex PCR; the TCRdb copy retains only in-frame clones and omits some. The data contain approximately 22,000 clones, around 68% of them singletons. Sequencing used PBMCs, obtained before ibrutinib treatment. All receptors come from a human donor with chronic lymphocytic leukemia. Each CDR3 is given with its conserved first and last residue. A D gene is named only where the DNA matches it firmly. Expanded clones are given a class, and other clones once, few, many or no size at all.

v_call	j_call	d_call	clone_size	cdr3_aa	cdr3_nt
TRBV28	TRBJ1-2	TRBD1	NA	CASSSGGVNYGYTF	TGTGCCAGCAGTTCAGGGGGCGTTAACTATGGCTACACCTTC
TRBV11-3	TRBJ2-1	TRBD1	NA	CASSLLGTGAYNEQFF	TGTGCCAGCAGCTTACTTGGGACAGGCGCCTACAATGAGCAGTTCTTC
TRBV19	TRBJ1-3	NA	NA	CASSLGPSGNTIYF	TGTGCCAGTAGTCTCGGGCCCTCTGGAAACACCATATATTTT
TRBV19	TRBJ1-5	NA	medium-sized	CASSKSLGGQPQHF	TGTGCCAGTAGTAAGTCGCTTGGGGGGCAGCCCCAGCATTTT
TRBV4-2	TRBJ2-5	TRBD1	NA	CASSQDVGTGVETQYF	TGTGCCAGCAGCCAAGATGTCGGGACAGGGGTCGAGACCCAGTACTTC
TRBV29-1	TRBJ2-1	TRBD2	NA	CSVTYPGLAGVDEQFF	TGCAGCGTTACATACCCGGGACTAGCGGGAGTTGATGAGCAGTTCTTC
TRBV5-6	TRBJ2-3	NA	few	CASSLKGAVDTQYF	TGTGCCAGCAGCTTGAAAGGGGCGGTAGATACGCAGTATTTT
TRBV2	TRBJ2-1	TRBD2	NA	CASSPGTTYNEQFF	TGTGCCAGCAGCCCTGGGACTACCTACAATGAGCAGTTCTTC
TRBV4-1	TRBJ1-6	NA	NA	CASSQAEGGNSPLHF	TGCGCCAGCAGCCAAGCGGAGGGGGGGAATTCACCCCTCCACTTT
TRBV30	TRBJ1-5	NA	NA	CAWSATGMLRNQPQHF	TGTGCCTGGAGTGCAACAGGGATGTTGCGCAATCAGCCCCAGCATTTT
TRBV4-2	TRBJ1-2	NA	NA	CASSMQEGHGYTF	TGTGCCAGCAGCATGCAAGAGGGACATGGCTACACCTTC
TRBV18	TRBJ1-1	NA	NA	CASSLRQNEAFF	TGTGCCAGCTCACTCCGACAAAATGAAGCTTTCTTT
TRBV7-9	TRBJ2-1	TRBD2	NA	CASSLGTLAGGFSEQFF	TGTGCCAGCAGCTTAGGGACCCTAGCGGGAGGTTTCAGTGAGCAGTTCTTC
TRBV11-2	TRBJ2-7	NA	NA	CASSLVRSGYEQYF	TGTGCCAGCAGCTTAGTGCGGTCGGGTTACGAGCAGTACTTC
TRBV7-9	TRBJ2-5	TRBD2	NA	CASSLLPSGSQETQYF	TGTGCCAGCAGCTTACTCCCTAGCGGGAGCCAAGAGACCCAGTACTTC
TRBV12-5	TRBJ2-5	NA	NA	CASGLGDGETQYF	TGTGCTAGTGGTTTGGGCGATGGAGAGACCCAGTACTTC
TRBV6-4	TRBJ1-5	NA	once	CAIQRDIRASNSNQPQHF	TGTGCCATCCAACGGGACATCCGGGCCTCGAATAGCAATCAGCCCCAGCATTTT
TRBV4-3	TRBJ2-2	NA	NA	CASSQDSGVTGELFF	TGCGCCAGCAGCCAAGATTCGGGGGTCACCGGGGAGCTGTTTTTT
TRBV5-1	TRBJ2-2	TRBD1	NA	CASSTTGANTGELFF	TGCGCCAGCAGCACGACAGGGGCAAACACCGGGGAGCTGTTTTTT
TRBV19	TRBJ1-1	NA	NA	CASSIWSRNTEAFF	TGTGCCAGTAGTATCTGGAGTAGGAACACTGAAGCTTTCTTT
TRBV5-4	TRBJ2-2	NA	NA	CASSHNIRGTGELFF	TGTGCCAGCAGCCACAATATACGTGGCACCGGGGAGCTGTTTTTT
TRBV5-6	TRBJ2-1	NA	NA	CASSFRWDEQFF	TGTGCCAGCAGCTTCAGGTGGGATGAGCAGTTCTTC
TRBV28	TRBJ2-2	TRBD2	NA	CASSLPSGSGELFF	TGTGCCAGCAGTTTGCCTAGCGGGAGCGGGGAGCTGTTTTTT
TRBV4-1	TRBJ2-1	NA	NA	CASSQVGGSGNEQFF	TGCGCCAGCAGCCAAGTGGGTGGTAGTGGCAATGAGCAGTTCTTC
TRBV7-2	TRBJ2-1	TRBD2	NA	CASSSSGERYNEQFF	TGTGCCAGCAGCTCTAGCGGGGAACGATACAATGAGCAGTTCTTC
TRBV27	TRBJ1-2	NA	NA	CASSPGLGQNYGYTF	TGTGCCAGCAGTCCCGGCCTTGGGCAGAACTATGGCTACACCTTC
TRBV19	TRBJ2-7	NA	NA	CASSIDVDSYEQYF	TGTGCCAGTAGTATAGATGTGGACTCCTACGAGCAGTACTTC
TRBV4-3	TRBJ1-2	NA	NA	CASSQDLGGAGGYTF	TGCGCCAGCAGCCAAGATCTTGGGGGCGCGGGTGGCTACACCTTC
TRBV5-5	TRBJ2-1	TRBD2	NA	CASSLVTSGRYNEQFF	TGTGCCAGCAGCTTGGTGACTAGCGGGAGGTACAATGAGCAGTTCTTC
TRBV5-4	TRBJ1-1	NA	NA	CASSFGKVTEAFF	TGTGCCAGCAGCTTCGGAAAAGTCACTGAAGCTTTCTTT
TRBV6-5	TRBJ1-1	NA	NA	CASSSQGNTEAFF	TGTGCCAGCAGTTCACAGGGGAACACTGAAGCTTTCTTT
TRBV7-2	TRBJ1-4	TRBD1	NA	CASSQGAANEKLFF	TGTGCCAGCAGCCAGGGGGCGGCTAATGAAAAACTGTTTTTT
TRBV27	TRBJ1-2	TRBD1	once	CASSPPPGQGLGYGYTF	TGTGCCAGCAGTCCTCCTCCGGGACAGGGATTGGGCTATGGCTACACCTTC
TRBV21-1	TRBJ2-2	NA	NA	CASSKRQGVNTGELFF	TGTGCCAGCAGCAAACGACAGGGTGTAAACACCGGGGAGCTGTTTTTT
TRBV29-1	TRBJ2-3	NA	NA	CSVEGWEWSTDTQYF	TGCAGCGTTGAAGGATGGGAGTGGAGCACAGATACGCAGTATTTT
TRBV9	TRBJ2-7	TRBD1	NA	CASSVQTGGSYEQYF	TGTGCCAGCAGCGTGCAGACAGGGGGGTCCTACGAGCAGTACTTC
TRBV10-3	TRBJ2-3	NA	NA	CAISDIGGGTDTQYF	TGTGCCATCAGTGACATCGGGGGCGGCACAGATACGCAGTATTTT
TRBV19	TRBJ2-7	NA	NA	CASSIRQGGTDEQYF	TGTGCCAGTAGTATTCGGCAGGGGGGGACGGACGAGCAGTACTTC
TRBV29-1	TRBJ2-1	NA	NA	CSVDRYNNEQFF	TGCAGCGTCGACAGGTATAACAATGAGCAGTTCTTC
TRBV7-8	TRBJ2-1	NA	few	CASSLGTHYNEQFF	TGTGCCAGCAGCTTAGGGACACATTACAATGAGCAGTTCTTC
TRBV7-7	TRBJ2-5	TRBD1	NA	CASSPGQQETQYF	TGTGCCAGCAGCCCGGGACAGCAAGAGACCCAGTACTTC
TRBV7-3	TRBJ2-1	TRBD1	NA	CASSLGQGVSYNEQFF	TGTGCCAGCAGCTTAGGCCAGGGGGTCTCCTACAATGAGCAGTTCTTC
TRBV29-1	TRBJ2-1	TRBD2	NA	CSVGLAGGSSYNEQFF	TGCAGCGTTGGACTAGCGGGAGGCAGCTCCTACAATGAGCAGTTCTTC
TRBV10-3	TRBJ2-3	TRBD2	NA	CAISESGRGTSGDTDTQYF	TGTGCCATCAGTGAGTCGGGAAGAGGGACTAGCGGTGACACAGATACGCAGTATTTT
TRBV9	TRBJ2-3	TRBD2	NA	CASSVASRERQDTQYF	TGTGCCAGCAGCGTAGCTTCGCGGGAGCGCCAGGATACGCAGTATTTT
TRBV9	TRBJ1-1	NA	NA	CASSVDLVNTEAFF	TGTGCCAGCAGCGTAGATTTAGTGAACACTGAAGCTTTCTTT
TRBV5-1	TRBJ2-5	NA	NA	CASSLGLDTKGTQYF	TGCGCCAGCAGCTTGGGGCTAGACACTAAGGGGACCCAGTACTTC
TRBV6-1	TRBJ2-2	TRBD2	NA	CASSARAGAGGGTGELFF	TGTGCCAGCAGTGCCCGAGCGGGCGCCGGCGGGGGCACCGGGGAGCTGTTTTTT
TRBV7-8	TRBJ2-5	NA	NA	CASSLGRGEETQYF	TGTGCCAGCAGCTTAGGAAGGGGAGAAGAGACCCAGTACTTC